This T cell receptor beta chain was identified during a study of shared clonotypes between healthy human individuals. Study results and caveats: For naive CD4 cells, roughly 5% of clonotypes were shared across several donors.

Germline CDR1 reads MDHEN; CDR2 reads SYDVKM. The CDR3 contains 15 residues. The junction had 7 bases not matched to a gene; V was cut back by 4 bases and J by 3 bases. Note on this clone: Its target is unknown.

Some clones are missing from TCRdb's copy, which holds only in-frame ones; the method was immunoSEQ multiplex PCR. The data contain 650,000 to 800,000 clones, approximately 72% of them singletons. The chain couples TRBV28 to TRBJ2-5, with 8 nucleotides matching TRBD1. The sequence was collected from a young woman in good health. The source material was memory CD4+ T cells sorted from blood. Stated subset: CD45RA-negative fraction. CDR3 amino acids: CASSSAQDREETQYF. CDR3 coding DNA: TGTGCCAGCAGTTCCGCCCAGGACAGGGAAGAGACCCAGTACTTC.